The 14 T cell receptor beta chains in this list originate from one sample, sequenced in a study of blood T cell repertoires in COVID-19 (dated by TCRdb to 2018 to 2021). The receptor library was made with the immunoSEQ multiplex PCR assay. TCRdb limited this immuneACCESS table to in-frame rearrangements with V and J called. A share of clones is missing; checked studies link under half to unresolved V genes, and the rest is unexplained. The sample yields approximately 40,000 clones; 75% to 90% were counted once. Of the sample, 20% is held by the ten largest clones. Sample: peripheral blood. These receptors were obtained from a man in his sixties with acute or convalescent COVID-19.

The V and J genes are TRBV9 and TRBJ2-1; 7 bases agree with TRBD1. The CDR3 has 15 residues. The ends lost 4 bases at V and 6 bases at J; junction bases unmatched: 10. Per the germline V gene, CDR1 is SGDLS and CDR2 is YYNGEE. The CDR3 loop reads CASSPERGRVNEQFF. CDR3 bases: TGTGCCAGCAGCCCGGAGAGGGGGCGGGTCAATGAGCAGTTCTTC. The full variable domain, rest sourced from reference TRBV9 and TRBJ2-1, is DSGVTQTPKHLITATGQRVTLRCSPRSGDLSVYWYQQSLDQGLQFLIQYYNGEERAKGNILERFSAQQFPDLHSELNLSSLELGDSALYFCASSPERGRVNEQFFGPGTRLTVL.

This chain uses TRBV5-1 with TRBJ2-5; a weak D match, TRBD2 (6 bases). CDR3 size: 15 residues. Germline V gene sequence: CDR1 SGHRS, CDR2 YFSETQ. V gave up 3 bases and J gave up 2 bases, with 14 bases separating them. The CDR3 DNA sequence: TGCGCCAGCAGCTGGGGCGGGACGGAGCAAGAGACCCAGTACTTC. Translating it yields CASSWGGTEQETQYF.

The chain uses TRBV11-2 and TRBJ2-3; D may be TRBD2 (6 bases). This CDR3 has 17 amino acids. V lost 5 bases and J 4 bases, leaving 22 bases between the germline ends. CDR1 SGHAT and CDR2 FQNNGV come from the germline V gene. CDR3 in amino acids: CASSRASGGRSADTQYF. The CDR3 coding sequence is TGTGCCAGCAGCCGAGCAAGTGGAGGGAGGTCCGCAGATACGCAGTATTTT.

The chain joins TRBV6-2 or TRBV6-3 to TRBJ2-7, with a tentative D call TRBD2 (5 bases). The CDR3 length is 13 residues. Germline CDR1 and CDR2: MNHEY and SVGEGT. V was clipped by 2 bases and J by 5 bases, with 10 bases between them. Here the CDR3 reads CASSYGNGDEQYV. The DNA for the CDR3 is TGTGCCAGCAGTTACGGGAACGGGGACGAGCAGTACGTC.

The CDR3 loop is CASSEIAGAYEQYV. CDR3 nucleotide sequence: TGTGCCAGCAGTGAAATAGCGGGAGCCTACGAGCAGTACGTC. V and J are TRBV28 and TRBJ2-7, with TRBD2 matching over 9 bases. This CDR3 has 14 amino acids. The V gene end was trimmed by 5 bases and the J gene end by 2 bases; junction bases not matched to a gene: 4. Germline CDR1 is MDHEN and CDR2 is SYDVKM.

CDR3 protein: CASSPRDGANVLTF. The CDR3 nucleotides are TGTGCCAGCTCCCCCCGGGATGGGGCCAACGTCCTGACTTTC. The chain combines TRBV6-5 with TRBJ2-6; D might be TRBD2 (5 bases). The CDR3 has 14 amino acids. Germline values: CDR1 MNHEY, CDR2 SVGAGI. Trimming stripped 8 bases from V and 3 bases from J, with 11 bases between.

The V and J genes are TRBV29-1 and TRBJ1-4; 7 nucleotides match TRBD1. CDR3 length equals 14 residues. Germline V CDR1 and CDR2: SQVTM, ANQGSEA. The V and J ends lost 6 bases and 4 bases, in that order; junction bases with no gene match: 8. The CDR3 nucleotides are TGCAGCGTACAATTAGGGACAGTTAATGAAAAACTGTTTTTT. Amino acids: CSVQLGTVNEKLFF.

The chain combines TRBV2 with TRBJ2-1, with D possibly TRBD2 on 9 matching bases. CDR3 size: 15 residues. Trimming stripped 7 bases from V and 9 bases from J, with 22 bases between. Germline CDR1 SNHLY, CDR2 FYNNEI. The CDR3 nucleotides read TGTGCCAGCACGCGGGAGGGCAGGGGGCAAGGTGAGCAGTTCTTC. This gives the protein CASTREGRGQGEQFF.

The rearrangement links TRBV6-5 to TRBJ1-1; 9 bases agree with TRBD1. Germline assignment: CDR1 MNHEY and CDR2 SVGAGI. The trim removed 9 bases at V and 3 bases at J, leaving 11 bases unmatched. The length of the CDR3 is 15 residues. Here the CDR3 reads CASDHPGQGDTEAFF. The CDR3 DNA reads TGTGCCAGTGACCATCCGGGACAGGGAGACACTGAAGCTTTCTTT.

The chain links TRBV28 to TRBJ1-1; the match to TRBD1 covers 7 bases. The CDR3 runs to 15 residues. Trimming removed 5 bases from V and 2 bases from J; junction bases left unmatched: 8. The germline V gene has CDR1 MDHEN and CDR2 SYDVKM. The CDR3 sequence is CASSAPGTVNTEAFF. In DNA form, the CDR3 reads TGTGCCAGCAGTGCCCCGGGGACAGTAAACACTGAAGCTTTCTTT.

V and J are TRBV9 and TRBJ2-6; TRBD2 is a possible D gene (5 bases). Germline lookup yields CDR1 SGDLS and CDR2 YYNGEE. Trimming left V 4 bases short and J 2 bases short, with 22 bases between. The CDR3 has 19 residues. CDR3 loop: CASSPSAGPASPGANVLTF. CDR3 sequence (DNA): TGTGCCAGCAGCCCGTCGGCGGGCCCGGCTTCGCCTGGGGCCAACGTCCTGACTTTC.

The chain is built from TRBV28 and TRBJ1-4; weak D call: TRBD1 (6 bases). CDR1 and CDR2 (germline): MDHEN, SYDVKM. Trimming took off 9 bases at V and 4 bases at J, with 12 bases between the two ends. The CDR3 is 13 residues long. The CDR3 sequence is CASKDSVNEKLFF. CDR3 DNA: TGTGCCAGTAAGGACAGTGTTAATGAAAAACTGTTTTTT. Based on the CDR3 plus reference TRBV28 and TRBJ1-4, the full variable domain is DVKVTQSSRYLVKRTGEKVFLECVQDMDHENMFWYRQDPGLGLRLIYFSYDVKMKEKGDIPEGYSVSREKKERFSLILESASTNQTSMYLCASKDSVNEKLFFGSGTQLSVL.

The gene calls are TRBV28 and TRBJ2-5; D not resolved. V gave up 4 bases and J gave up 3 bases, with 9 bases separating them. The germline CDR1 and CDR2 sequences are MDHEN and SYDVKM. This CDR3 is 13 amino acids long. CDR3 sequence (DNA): TGTGCCAGCAGTTCGCTCCCAGAAGAGACCCAGTACTTC. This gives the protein CASSSLPEETQYF.

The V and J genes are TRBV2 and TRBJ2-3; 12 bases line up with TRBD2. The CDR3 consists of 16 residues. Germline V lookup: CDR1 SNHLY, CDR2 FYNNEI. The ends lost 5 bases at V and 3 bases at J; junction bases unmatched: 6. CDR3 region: CASSRLAGDRTDTQYF. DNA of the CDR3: TGTGCCAGCAGTCGACTAGCGGGAGATAGAACAGATACGCAGTATTTT.